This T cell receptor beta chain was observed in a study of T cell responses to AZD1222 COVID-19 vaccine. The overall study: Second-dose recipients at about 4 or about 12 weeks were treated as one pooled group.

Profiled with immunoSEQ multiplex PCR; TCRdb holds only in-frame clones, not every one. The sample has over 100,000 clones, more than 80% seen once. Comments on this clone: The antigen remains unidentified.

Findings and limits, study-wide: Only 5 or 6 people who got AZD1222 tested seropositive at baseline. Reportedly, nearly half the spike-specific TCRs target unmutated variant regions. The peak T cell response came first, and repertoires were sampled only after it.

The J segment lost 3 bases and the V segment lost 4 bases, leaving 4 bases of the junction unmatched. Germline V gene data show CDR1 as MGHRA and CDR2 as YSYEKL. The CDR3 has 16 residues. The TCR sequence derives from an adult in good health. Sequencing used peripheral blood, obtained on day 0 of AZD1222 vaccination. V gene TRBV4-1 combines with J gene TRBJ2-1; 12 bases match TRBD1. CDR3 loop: CASSRDRGRNYNEQFF. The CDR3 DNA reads TGCGCCAGCAGCCGGGACAGGGGGCGGAACTACAATGAGCAGTTCTTC.